A single T cell receptor (beta chain) is shown here with its context. This clonotype showed up many times. This receptor's antigen is unknown. Base qualities are not provided; no much larger clone lies one nucleotide away. Receptors were amplified or captured by 5' RACE. The reads were generated on a NextSeq 500. The TCR library protocol attached unique molecular identifiers to individual cDNA molecules to correct for sequencing error and PCR bias. TCR alpha and beta chains were both sequenced, and the abundances of alpha and beta sequences in each sample were closely correlated with each other. Turning to the authors' computational methods: V gene, J gene and CDR3 annotation of TCR sequences was performed with Decombinator V4. Expanded TCRs were defined as changing significantly between any two time points under a Poisson model with p below 0.0001. TCR abundances were normalised to the total number of TCRs sequenced in each sample and reported as counts per million. TRAV1-2 paired with TRAJ12, TRAJ20 or TRAJ33 defined MAIT TCRs, while TRAV10 paired with TRAJ18 defined iNKT TCRs. VDJdb, accessed 1 November 2021, was searched for CMV, EBV and SARS-CoV-2 annotated TCRs, with TCRs annotated for multiple antigens excluded. Using fastp trimming at Q25 and MiXCR clonotype assembly, TCRdb reanalyzed the public sequencing data and kept in-frame beta chains. Each CDR3 protein gets just one entry, which takes the most common genes and DNA from the rows behind it. In this record, the V and J calls reflect TCRdb's handling and not the investigators' own analysis. Here the sample has 25,000 to 35,000 distinct CDR3 sequences; less than 6.5% occur a single time. Together, the top ten hold about 2.5% of the sample.

Set within a cohort of healthcare workers in London, UK, this nested case-control study involved weekly PCR testing of nasopharyngeal swabs along with blood sampling. Healthcare workers were recruited between 23 and 31 March 2020, during the week of the UK lockdown, and were followed weekly for up to roughly 16 weeks. These data originate in a study of early T cells in non-severe SARS-CoV-2 infection (dated by TCRdb to the early 2020s). Background for the entire study: Bulk RNA from unsorted whole blood was used for TCR sequencing, so alpha and beta chains could not be paired.

V is pared back by 2 bases and J by 4 bases, with 10 bases lying between the germline termini. Via the germline V gene, CDR1 is KGHDR and CDR2 SFDVKD. The CDR3 sequence holds 14 residues, the cysteine and phenylalanine included. The only DNA kept is the CDR3, 42 bases in frame from the first base. Results and caveats for the whole study, not just this receptor: VDJdb matching was skewed toward anti-spike CD8 responses and likely underestimated virus-specific expansions, missing private and CD4 specificities.

The chain is assembled from TRBV24-1 and TRBJ2-5; the D segment cannot be called with confidence. The TCR was taken from an adult who was a healthcare worker with PCR-confirmed SARS-CoV-2 infection or an uninfected control (not recorded which). The source material was whole blood. The nucleotide sequence is given as TGTGCCACCAGTGATTGGGGTCCAACAGAGACCCAGTACTTC. This gives the protein CATSDWGPTETQYF.